This T cell receptor (beta chain) was found in a study of control samples from healthy donors and cancer patients. Sequencing used immunoSEQ multiplex PCR; TCRdb keeps in-frame clones, though not all of them. This table holds about 120,000 clones, 88% found once. V gave up 2 bases and J gave up 3 bases; unmatched junction bases: 10. Germline lookup yields CDR1 SGHNT and CDR2 YYREEE (reference sequence). This CDR3 comprises 16 residues. Sequencing input: blood. This receptor was identified in a woman in her 70s in good health. The chain employs TRBV5-4 and TRBJ2-5; 7 bases map to TRBD2. CDR3 loop: CASSFGGQGGKETQYF. The CDR3 bases are TGTGCCAGCAGCTTCGGAGGCCAGGGAGGGAAAGAGACCCAGTACTTC.